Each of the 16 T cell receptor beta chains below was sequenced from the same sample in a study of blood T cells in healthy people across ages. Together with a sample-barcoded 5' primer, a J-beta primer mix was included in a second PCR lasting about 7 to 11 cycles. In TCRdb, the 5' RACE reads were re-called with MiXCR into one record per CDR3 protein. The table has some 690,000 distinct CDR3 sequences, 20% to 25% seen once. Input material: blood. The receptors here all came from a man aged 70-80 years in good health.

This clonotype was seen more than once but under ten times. CDR3 sequence reads: CASSPEDRRDRDEQFF. In DNA form, the CDR3 reads TGTGCCAGCAGCCCCGAGGACCGAAGGGATCGCGATGAGCAGTTCTTC. The chain employs TRBV3-1 and TRBJ2-1; D remains unclear. The length of the CDR3 is 16 residues. Germline V gene sequence: CDR1 LGHDT, CDR2 YNNKEL (reference sequence). The germline V and J ends were trimmed by 4 bases and 8 bases, with 21 bases remaining between them.

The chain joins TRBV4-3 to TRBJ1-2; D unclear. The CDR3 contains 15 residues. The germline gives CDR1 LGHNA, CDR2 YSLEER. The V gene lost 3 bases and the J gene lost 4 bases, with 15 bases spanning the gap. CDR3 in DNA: TGCGCCAGCAGCCAGGGGTTGGGCTCGGCCTATGGCTACACCTTC. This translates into CASSQGLGSAYGYTF.

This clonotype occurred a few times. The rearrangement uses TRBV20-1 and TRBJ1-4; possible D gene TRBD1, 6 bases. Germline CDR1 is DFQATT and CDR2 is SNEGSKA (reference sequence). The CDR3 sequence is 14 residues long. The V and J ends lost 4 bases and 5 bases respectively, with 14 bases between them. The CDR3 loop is CSATQDRRNEKLFF. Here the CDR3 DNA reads TGCAGTGCTACTCAAGACAGGAGGAATGAAAAACTGTTTTTT.

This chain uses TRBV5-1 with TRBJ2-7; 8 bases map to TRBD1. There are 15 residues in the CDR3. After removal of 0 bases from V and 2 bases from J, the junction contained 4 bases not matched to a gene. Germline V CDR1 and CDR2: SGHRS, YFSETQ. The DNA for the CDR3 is TGCGCCAGCAGCTTGGGGGCGGACAGGGCCTACGAGCAGTACTTC. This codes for CASSLGADRAYEQYF.

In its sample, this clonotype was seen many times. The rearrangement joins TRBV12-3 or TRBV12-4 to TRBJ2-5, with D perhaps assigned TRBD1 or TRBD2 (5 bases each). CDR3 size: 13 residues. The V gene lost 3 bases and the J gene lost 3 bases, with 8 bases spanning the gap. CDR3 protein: CASSLRGKETQYF. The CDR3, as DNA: TGTGCCAGCAGTTTGAGGGGTAAAGAGACCCAGTACTTC.

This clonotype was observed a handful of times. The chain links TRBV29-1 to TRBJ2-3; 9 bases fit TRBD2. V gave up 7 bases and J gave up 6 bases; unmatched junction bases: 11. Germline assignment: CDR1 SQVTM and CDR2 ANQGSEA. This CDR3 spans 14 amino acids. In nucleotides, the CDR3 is TGCAGCGGCGGCTTTGACAGCGGGGGGGATACGCAGTATTTT. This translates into CSGGFDSGGDTQYF.

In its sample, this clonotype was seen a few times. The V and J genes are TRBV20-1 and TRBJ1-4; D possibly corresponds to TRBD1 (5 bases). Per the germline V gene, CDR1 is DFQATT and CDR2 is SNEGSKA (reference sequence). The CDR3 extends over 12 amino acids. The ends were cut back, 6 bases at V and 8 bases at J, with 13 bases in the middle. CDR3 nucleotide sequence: TGCAGTGCGCCCAAGCAGGGCGAAAAACTGTTTTTT. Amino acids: CSAPKQGEKLFF.

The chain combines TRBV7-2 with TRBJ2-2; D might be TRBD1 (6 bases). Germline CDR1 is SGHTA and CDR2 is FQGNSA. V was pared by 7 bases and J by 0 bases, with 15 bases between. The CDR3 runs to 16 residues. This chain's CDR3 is CASTRQGTPNTGELFF. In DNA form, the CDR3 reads TGTGCCAGCACCCGGCAGGGGACACCGAACACCGGGGAGCTGTTTTTT.

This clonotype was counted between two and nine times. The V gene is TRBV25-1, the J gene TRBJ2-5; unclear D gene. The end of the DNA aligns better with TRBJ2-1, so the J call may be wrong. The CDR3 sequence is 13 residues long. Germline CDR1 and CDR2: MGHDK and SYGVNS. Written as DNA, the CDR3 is TGTGCCAGCAGTGACCTGGGAATTAATGAGCAGTTCTTC. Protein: CASSDLGINEQFF.

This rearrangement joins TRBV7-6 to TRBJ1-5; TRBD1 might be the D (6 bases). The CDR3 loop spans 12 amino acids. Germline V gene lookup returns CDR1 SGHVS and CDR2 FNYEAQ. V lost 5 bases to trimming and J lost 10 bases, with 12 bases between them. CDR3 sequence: CASSLPRGPQHF. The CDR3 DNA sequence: TGTGCCAGCAGCCTCCCCAGGGGACCCCAGCATTTT.

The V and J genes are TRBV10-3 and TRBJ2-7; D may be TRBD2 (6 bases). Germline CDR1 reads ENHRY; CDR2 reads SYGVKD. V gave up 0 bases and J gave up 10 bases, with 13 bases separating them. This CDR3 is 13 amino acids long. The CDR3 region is CAISESRREVQYV. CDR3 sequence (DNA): TGTGCCATCAGTGAGTCGCGCAGGGAGGTCCAGTACGTC.

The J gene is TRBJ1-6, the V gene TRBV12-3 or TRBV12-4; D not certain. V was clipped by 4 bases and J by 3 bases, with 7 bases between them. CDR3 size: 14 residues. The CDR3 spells CASSWTGYNSPLHF. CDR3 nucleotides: TGTGCCAGCAGTTGGACGGGCTATAATTCACCCCTCCACTTT.

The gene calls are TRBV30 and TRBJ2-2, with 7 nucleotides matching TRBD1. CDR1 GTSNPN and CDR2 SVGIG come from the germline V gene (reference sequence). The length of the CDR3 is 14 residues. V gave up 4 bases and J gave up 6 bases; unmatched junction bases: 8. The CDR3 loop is CAWTNDRVPGELFF. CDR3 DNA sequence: TGTGCCTGGACCAACGACAGGGTCCCCGGGGAGCTGTTTTTT.

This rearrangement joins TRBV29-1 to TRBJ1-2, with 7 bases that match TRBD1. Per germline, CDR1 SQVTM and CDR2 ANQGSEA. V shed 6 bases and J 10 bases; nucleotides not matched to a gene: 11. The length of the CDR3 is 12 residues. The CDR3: CSVTTGLDVYTF. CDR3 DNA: TGCAGCGTCACGACAGGGTTGGATGTCTACACCTTC. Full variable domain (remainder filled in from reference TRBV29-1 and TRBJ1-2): SAVISQKPSRDICQRGTSLTIQCQVDSQVTMMFWYRQQPGQSLTLIATANQGSEATYESGFVIDKFPISRPNLTFSTLTVSNMSPEDSSIYLCSVTTGLDVYTFGSGTRLTVV.

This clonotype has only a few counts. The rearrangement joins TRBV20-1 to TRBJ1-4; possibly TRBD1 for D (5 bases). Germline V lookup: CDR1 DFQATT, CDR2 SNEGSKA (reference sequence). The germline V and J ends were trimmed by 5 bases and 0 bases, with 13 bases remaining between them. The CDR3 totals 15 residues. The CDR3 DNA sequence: TGCAGTGCTGTCTCCGGGACCACAACTAATGAAAAACTGTTTTTT. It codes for CSAVSGTTTNEKLFF.

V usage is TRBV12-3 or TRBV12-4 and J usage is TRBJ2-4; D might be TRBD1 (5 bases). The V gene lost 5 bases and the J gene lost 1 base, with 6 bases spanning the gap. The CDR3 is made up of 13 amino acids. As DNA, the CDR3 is TGTGCCAGCAGTAAGGGGGCCAAAAACATTCAGTACTTC. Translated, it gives CASSKGAKNIQYF.